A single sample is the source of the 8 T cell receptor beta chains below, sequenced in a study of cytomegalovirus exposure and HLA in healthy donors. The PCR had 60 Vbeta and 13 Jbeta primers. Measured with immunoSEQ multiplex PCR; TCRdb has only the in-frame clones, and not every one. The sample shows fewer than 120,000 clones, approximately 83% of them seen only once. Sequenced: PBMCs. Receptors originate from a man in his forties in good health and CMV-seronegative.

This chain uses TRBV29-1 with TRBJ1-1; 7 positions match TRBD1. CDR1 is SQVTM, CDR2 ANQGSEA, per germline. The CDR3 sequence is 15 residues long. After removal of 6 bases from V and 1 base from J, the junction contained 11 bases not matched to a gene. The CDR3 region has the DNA TGCAGCGTCATGGCTAGGGGGCCAAGGAACACTGAAGCTTTCTTT. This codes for CSVMARGPRNTEAFF.

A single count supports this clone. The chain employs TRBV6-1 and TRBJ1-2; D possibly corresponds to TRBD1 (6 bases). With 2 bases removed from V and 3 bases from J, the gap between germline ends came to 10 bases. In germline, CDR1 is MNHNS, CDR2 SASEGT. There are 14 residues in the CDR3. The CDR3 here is CASSETGGHYGYTF. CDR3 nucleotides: TGTGCCAGCAGTGAAACTGGGGGCCACTATGGCTACACCTTC.

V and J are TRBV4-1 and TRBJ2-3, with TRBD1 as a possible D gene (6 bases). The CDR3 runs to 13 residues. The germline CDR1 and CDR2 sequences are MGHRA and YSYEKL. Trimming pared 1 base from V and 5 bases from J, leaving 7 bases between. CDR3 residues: CASSQVQGDTQYF. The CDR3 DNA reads TGCGCCAGCAGCCAAGTACAGGGAGATACGCAGTATTTT.

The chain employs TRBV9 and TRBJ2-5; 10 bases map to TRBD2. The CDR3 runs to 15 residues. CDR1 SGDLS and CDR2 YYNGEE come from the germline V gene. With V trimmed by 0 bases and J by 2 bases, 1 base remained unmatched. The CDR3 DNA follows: TGTGCCAGCAGCGTAGCAGCGGGGGGGCAAGAGACCCAGTACTTC. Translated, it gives CASSVAAGGQETQYF.

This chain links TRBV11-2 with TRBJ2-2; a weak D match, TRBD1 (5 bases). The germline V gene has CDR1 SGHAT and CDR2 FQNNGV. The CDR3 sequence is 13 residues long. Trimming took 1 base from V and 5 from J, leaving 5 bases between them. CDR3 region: CASSLAGTGELFF. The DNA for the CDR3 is TGTGCCAGCAGCTTAGCAGGGACCGGGGAGCTGTTTTTT.

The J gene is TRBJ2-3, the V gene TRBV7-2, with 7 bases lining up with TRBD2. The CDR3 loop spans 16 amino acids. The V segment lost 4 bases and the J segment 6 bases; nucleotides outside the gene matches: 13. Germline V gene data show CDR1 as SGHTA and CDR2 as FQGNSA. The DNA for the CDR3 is TGTGCCAGCAGCTCGCCGGGACTAAGGGGAGAGGATACGCAGTATTTT. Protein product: CASSSPGLRGEDTQYF.

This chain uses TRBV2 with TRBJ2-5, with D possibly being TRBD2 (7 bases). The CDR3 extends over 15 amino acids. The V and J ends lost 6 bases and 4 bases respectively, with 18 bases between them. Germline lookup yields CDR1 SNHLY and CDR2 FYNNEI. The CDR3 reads CASRRGGGLGETQYF. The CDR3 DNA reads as TGTGCCAGCAGGAGGGGGGGCGGCCTGGGAGAGACCCAGTACTTC.

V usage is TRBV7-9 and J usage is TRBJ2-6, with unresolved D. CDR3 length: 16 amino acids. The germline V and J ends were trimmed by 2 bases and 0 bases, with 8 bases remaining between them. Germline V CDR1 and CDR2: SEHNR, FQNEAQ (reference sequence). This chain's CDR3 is CASSLWSGSGANVLTF. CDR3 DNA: TGTGCCAGCAGCTTATGGTCGGGCTCTGGGGCCAACGTCCTGACTTTC. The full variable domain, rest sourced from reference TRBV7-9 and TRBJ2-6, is DTGVSQNPRHKITKRGQNVTFRCDPISEHNRLYWYRQTLGQGPEFLTYFQNEAQLEKSRLLSDRFSAERPKGSFSTLEIQRTEQGDSAMYLCASSLWSGSGANVLTFGAGSRLTVL.